This T cell receptor (beta chain) originates from a study of blood T cell repertoires in COVID-19. This table comes from immunoSEQ multiplex PCR, and its TCRdb copy is limited to in-frame clones, with some not included. The sample has under 45,000 clones, around 83% seen once. V was trimmed by 1 base and J by 5 bases, leaving 3 bases between them. CDR1 and CDR2 from the germline V gene are MGHRA and YSYEKL. The CDR3 covers 12 residues. This rearrangement joins TRBV4-1 to TRBJ1-3; D not resolved. The sequence derives from a man in his 60s with active or convalescent COVID-19. The specimen sequenced was peripheral blood. In nucleotides, the CDR3 is TGCGCCAGCAGCCAAGCTAGAAACACCATATATTTT. Translated, it gives CASSQARNTIYF.